This entry lists 14 T cell receptor beta chains sequenced from one sample in a study of pediatric ulcerative colitis. Assay used: immunoSEQ multiplex PCR; TCRdb lists only in-frame clones, some missing. The profile shows tens of thousands of clones, over 60% of them singletons. One to two pinch biopsies were taken from the rectum during colonoscopy. Sample: gut tissue. The receptors were sampled from a boy between 5 and 17 years old with severe ulcerative colitis.

This chain joins TRBV5-1 and TRBJ1-2, with unresolved D. This CDR3 is 13 amino acids long. V was clipped by 3 bases and J by 0 bases, with 6 bases between them. Germline V gene data show CDR1 as SGHRS and CDR2 as YFSETQ. The CDR3 here is CASSYGANYGYTF. The CDR3 DNA reads TGCGCCAGCAGCTACGGAGCTAACTATGGCTACACCTTC.

The V gene is TRBV6-5, the J gene TRBJ2-1; D assignment may be TRBD1 or TRBD2 (7 bases each). This CDR3 spans 15 amino acids. Germline lookup yields CDR1 MNHEY and CDR2 SVGAGI. V dropped 5 bases and J dropped 9 bases, with 20 bases sitting between them. The CDR3 nucleotides are TGTGCCAGCAGTACCCCCAGGGGGGGCGTGGGTGAGCAGTTCTTC. Translating gives CASSTPRGGVGEQFF.

As for this clone: Within the sample, other DNA sequences also encode this same CDR3. J is TRBJ1-2 and V is TRBV19; 8 bases fit TRBD1. The CDR3 is made up of 13 amino acids. CDR1 LNHDA and CDR2 SQIVND come from the germline V gene (reference sequence). J gave up 6 bases and V 6 bases, and 6 bases lay outside the gene matches. The chain's CDR3 is CASSPDRVDGYTF. The CDR3 nucleotides read TGTGCCAGTAGCCCGGACAGGGTCGATGGCTACACCTTC.

The V gene is TRBV6-6, the J gene TRBJ2-3, with D maybe TRBD2 (5 bases). The CDR3 spans 16 residues. Germline V CDR1 and CDR2: MNHNY, SVGAGI (reference sequence). V lost 3 bases and J lost 0, with 13 bases in between. The CDR3 reads CASSYPGLPSTDTQYF. The CDR3 nucleotides read TGTGCCAGCAGTTATCCCGGACTGCCTAGCACAGATACGCAGTATTTT.

The chain recombines TRBV7-4 with TRBJ2-1; weak D call: TRBD1 (6 bases). V was trimmed by 3 bases and J by 3 bases, leaving 21 bases between them. Germline loops: CDR1 SGHVT, CDR2 SQSDAQ. CDR3 length: 18 residues. The CDR3 DNA follows: TGTGCCAGCAGCTTCCGGACATACCCCCCGGACAGCTACAATGAGCAGTTCTTC. This codes for CASSFRTYPPDSYNEQFF. Filled out from reference TRBV7-4 and TRBJ2-1, the complete variable domain reads GAGVSQSPRYKVAKRGRDVALRCDSISGHVTLYWYRQTLGQGSEVLTYSQSDAQRDKSGRPSGRFSAERPERSVSTLKIQRTEQGDSAVYLCASSFRTYPPDSYNEQFFGPGTRLTVL.

CDR3 in DNA: TGCGCCAGCAGCCGAGTGGGACAGGGTAGAAGAACTGAAGCTTTCTTT. As protein: CASSRVGQGRRTEAFF. The chain links TRBV4-1 to TRBJ1-1; TRBD1 aligns across 9 bases. This CDR3 spans 16 amino acids. Trimming at V came to 4 bases and at J to 5 bases, leaving 11 bases not matched to a gene. Germline V lookup: CDR1 MGHRA, CDR2 YSYEKL.

CDR3 region: CASSFEGQININYGYTF. The CDR3 nucleotides read TGTGCCAGCAGCTTTGAGGGACAGATTAACATCAACTATGGCTACACCTTC. V usage is TRBV5-6 and J usage is TRBJ1-2, with TRBD1 matching over 7 bases. The CDR3 has 17 amino acids. CDR1 is SGHDT and CDR2 is YYEEEE in the germline V gene. V lost 2 bases and J lost 2; bases outside the gene matches: 12.

The rearrangement joins TRBV2 to TRBJ1-1; D gene uncertain. V was cut by 6 bases and J by 2 bases, with 10 bases left in between. From germline, CDR1 is SNHLY and CDR2 FYNNEI. The CDR3 contains 13 residues. In nucleotides, the CDR3 is TGTGCCAGCAGAGTGAACTTAAACACTGAAGCTTTCTTT. Its protein product is CASRVNLNTEAFF.

The chain is built from TRBV9 and TRBJ1-4, with 7 bases fitting TRBD1. The germline CDR1 and CDR2 sequences are SGDLS and YYNGEE. The V gene end was trimmed by 4 bases and the J gene end by 4 bases; junction bases not matched to a gene: 7. The CDR3 sequence is 15 residues long. Written as DNA, the CDR3 is TGTGCCAGCAGCATCTCCGGGACAGTTAATGAAAAACTGTTTTTT. Protein: CASSISGTVNEKLFF. Combining the CDR3 with reference TRBV9 and TRBJ1-4 gives the whole variable domain DSGVTQTPKHLITATGQRVTLRCSPRSGDLSVYWYQQSLDQGLQFLIQYYNGEERAKGNILERFSAQQFPDLHSELNLSSLELGDSALYFCASSISGTVNEKLFFGSGTQLSVL.

V usage is TRBV7-2 and J usage is TRBJ2-1; D is possibly TRBD1 or TRBD2 (5 bases each). V lost 1 base, J lost 6 bases, and 16 bases lay in between. The CDR3 loop spans 16 amino acids. The V gene's germline CDR1 is SGHTA and CDR2 FQGNSA. Written as DNA, the CDR3 is TGTGCCAGCAGCTTAGATCAGGGTGGGGGATTCAATGAGCAGTTCTTC. Translating gives CASSLDQGGGFNEQFF.

The chain employs TRBV5-4 and TRBJ1-1; no firm D call. CDR1 is SGHNT, CDR2 YYREEE, per germline (reference sequence). The V end was cut by 4 bases, the J end by 4 bases, with 11 bases between. This CDR3 has 13 residues. The CDR3 bases are TGTGCCAGCAGCCCCCAGCGGGGCACTGAAGCTTTCTTT. Protein: CASSPQRGTEAFF.

This chain joins TRBV19 and TRBJ2-7, with a weak D call TRBD1 (6 bases). This CDR3 is 13 amino acids long. Germline V gene lookup returns CDR1 LNHDA and CDR2 SQIVND (reference sequence). V lost 4 bases, J lost 3 bases, and 10 bases lay in between. The CDR3 nucleotides are TGTGCCAGTAGTAGGGGCAGGGGCTACGAGCAGTACTTC. Encoded protein: CASSRGRGYEQYF.

This chain uses TRBV29-1 with TRBJ1-2, with a tentative D call TRBD1 (5 bases). Germline V gene sequence: CDR1 SQVTM, CDR2 ANQGSEA. The CDR3 extends over 15 amino acids. The ends were cut back, 3 bases at V and 3 bases at J, with 17 bases in the middle. The CDR3 sequence: CSVDTGGYKDYGYTF. The DNA for the CDR3 is TGCAGCGTTGATACAGGTGGTTATAAAGACTATGGCTACACCTTC.

This clone turned up a few times. The rearrangement links TRBV15 to TRBJ2-2, with D maybe TRBD2 (7 bases). Trimming took off 1 base at V and 4 bases at J, with 16 bases between the two ends. This CDR3 has 17 residues. CDR1 LNHNV and CDR2 YYDKDF come from the germline V gene (reference sequence). The CDR3 DNA follows: TGTGCCACCAGCAGAGGATCCGGGGGGCTGGTCACCGGGGAGCTGTTTTTT. This translates into CATSRGSGGLVTGELFF.